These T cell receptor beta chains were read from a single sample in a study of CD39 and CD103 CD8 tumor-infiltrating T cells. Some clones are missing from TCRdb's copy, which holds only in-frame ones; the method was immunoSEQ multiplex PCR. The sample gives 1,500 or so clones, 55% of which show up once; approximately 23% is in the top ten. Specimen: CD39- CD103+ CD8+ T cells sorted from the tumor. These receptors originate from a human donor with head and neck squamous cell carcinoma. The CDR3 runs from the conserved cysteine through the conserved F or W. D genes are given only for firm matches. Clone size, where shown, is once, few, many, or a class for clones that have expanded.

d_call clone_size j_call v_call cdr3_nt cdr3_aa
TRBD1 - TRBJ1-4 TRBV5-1 TGCGCCAGCAGCTCGCCGGGACAGGCGGATGAAAAACTGTTTTTT CASSSPGQADEKLFF
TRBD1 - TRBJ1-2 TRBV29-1 TGCAGCGTTGAAGAGGTGGACAGGACGGAGAGGTATGGCTACACCTTC CSVEEVDRTERYGYTF
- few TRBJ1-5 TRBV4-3 TGCGCCAGCAGCCAAGACACGGCACAATATCAGCCCCAGCATTTT CASSQDTAQYQPQHF
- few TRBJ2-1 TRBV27 TGTGCCAGCAGTTTATTTCAGGGAGTCAATGAGCAGTTCTTC CASSLFQGVNEQFF
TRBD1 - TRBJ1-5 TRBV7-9 TGTGCCAGCAGCTCCGGGACAGGGGGTTGGAATCAGCCCCAGCATTTT CASSSGTGGWNQPQHF
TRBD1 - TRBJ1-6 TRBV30 TGTGCCTGGATGAGGGGGCGGAATTCACCCCTCCACTTT CAWMRGRNSPLHF
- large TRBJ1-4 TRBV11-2 TGTGCCAGCAGCTTATCTGTGGGAGTCCCAGCGGGAAAACTGTTTTTT CASSLSVGVPAGKLFF
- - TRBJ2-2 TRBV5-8 TGTGCCAGCAGCTTGTCAGGGGAGTACACCGGGGAGCTGTTTTTT CASSLSGEYTGELFF
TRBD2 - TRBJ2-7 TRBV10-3 TGTGCCATCAGTGAGGGGGGGGTGGAGCAGTACTTC CAISEGGVEQYF
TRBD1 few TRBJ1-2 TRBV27 TGTGCCAGCAGTCAGACAGGGTTGCACTATGGCTACACCTTC CASSQTGLHYGYTF
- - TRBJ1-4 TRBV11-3 TGTGCCAGCAGCTTATCTGTGGGAGTCCCAGCGGGAAAACTGTTTTTT CASSLSVGVPAGKLFF
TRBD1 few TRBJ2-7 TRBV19 TGTGCCAGTAGTCGATACTTCGGACAGGGCTACGAGCAGTACTTC CASSRYFGQGYEQYF
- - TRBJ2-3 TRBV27 TGTGCCAGCAGCCCCGGTGGGGGTCCGAGCACAGATACGCAGTATTTT CASSPGGGPSTDTQYF
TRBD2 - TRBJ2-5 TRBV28 TGTGCCAGCAGGGGGGTAGCGGGGGGATTAGAGACCCAGTACTTC CASRGVAGGLETQYF
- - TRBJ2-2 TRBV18 TGTGCCAGCTCACCACCGGCAGAGTACACCGGGGAGCTGTTTTTT CASSPPAEYTGELFF
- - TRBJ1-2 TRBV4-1 TGCGCCAGCAGCCAAGAGATCTCAGGGGTGCGAGGCTACACCTTC CASSQEISGVRGYTF
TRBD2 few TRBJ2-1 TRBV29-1 TGCAGCGTTGAGCGGGGGGGACCCCTCCGGTTCAATGAGCAGTTCTTC CSVERGGPLRFNEQFF
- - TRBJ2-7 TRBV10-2 TGCGCCAGCACCATCGATGGAGGTGATTCCTACGAGCAGTACTTC CASTIDGGDSYEQYF
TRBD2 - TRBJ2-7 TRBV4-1 TGCGCCAGCAGCCCCCCGGCGGGGGGCAGTTACGAGCAGTACTTC CASSPPAGGSYEQYF
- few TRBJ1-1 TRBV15 TGTGCCACCAGCATGTTTGGAGGAACTGAAGCTTTCTTT CATSMFGGTEAFF
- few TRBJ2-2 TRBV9 TGTGCCAGCAGCGTAGGGGCGAACACCGGGGAGCTGTTTTTT CASSVGANTGELFF
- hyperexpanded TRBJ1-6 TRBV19 TGTGCCAGTAGTGTGGGACCCTATAATTCACCCCTCCACTTT CASSVGPYNSPLHF
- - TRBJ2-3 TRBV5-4 TGTGCCAGCAGCACTTCCGGACGCACAGATACGCAGTATTTT CASSTSGRTDTQYF
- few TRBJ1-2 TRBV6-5 TGTGCCAGCAGACTACAGGGCTTCTATGGCTACACCTTC CASRLQGFYGYTF
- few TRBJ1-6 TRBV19 TGTGCCAGTAGTATCGTAGGGTATTATTCACCCCTCCACTTT CASSIVGYYSPLHF
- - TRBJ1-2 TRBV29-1 TGCAGCATCGCACGGGGGGGCAGTTGGGACTATGGCTACACCTTC CSIARGGSWDYGYTF
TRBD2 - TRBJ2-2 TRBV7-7 TGTGCTAGCAGCGCCAGCCTTAGCGGGGGACCACTGACCGGGGAGCTGTTTTTT CASSASLSGGPLTGELFF
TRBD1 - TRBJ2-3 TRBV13 TGTGCCAGCAGCTTCGGGACAGGGGGATTAGATACGCAGTATTTT CASSFGTGGLDTQYF
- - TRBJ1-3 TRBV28 TGTGCCAGCAGTTTATCACGGGGACGGACAAACACCATATATTTT CASSLSRGRTNTIYF
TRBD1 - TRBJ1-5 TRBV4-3 TGCGCCAGCAGCCAAGACGGGACAGTTCGCCATCAGCCCCAGCATTTT CASSQDGTVRHQPQHF
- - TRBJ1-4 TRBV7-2 TGTGCCAGCAGCTTAGGGGCCAGGACTGAAAAACTGTTTTTT CASSLGARTEKLFF
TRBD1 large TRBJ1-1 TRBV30 TGTGCCTGGAGGTTGGGACAGATGAACACTGAAGCTTTCTTT CAWRLGQMNTEAFF
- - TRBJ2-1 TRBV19 TGTGCCAGCCGGACTGCCCATCAGCCTTACAATGAGCAGTTCTTC CASRTAHQPYNEQFF
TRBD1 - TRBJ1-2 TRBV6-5 TGTGCCAGCAGGCCACAGGGGGCCGAGGGCTATGGCTACACCTTC CASRPQGAEGYGYTF
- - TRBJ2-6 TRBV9 TGTGCCAGCAGCGTAGGGGATACGAGCAGCTCGTCTGGGGCCAACGTCCTGACTTTC CASSVGDTSSSSGANVLTF
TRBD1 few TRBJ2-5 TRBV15 TGTGCCACCAGCAGAGATCAGGGGGCCGGGGAGACCCAGTACTTC CATSRDQGAGETQYF
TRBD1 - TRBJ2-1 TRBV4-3 TGCGCCAGCAGCCAAGCCGCCTACTCAGGGGGCGAGCAGTTCTTC CASSQAAYSGGEQFF
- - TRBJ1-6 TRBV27 TGTGCCAGCAGTTTGCAGGCGGTAAATTCACCCCTCCACTTT CASSLQAVNSPLHF
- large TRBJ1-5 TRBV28 TGTGCCAGCAGACTAGCAGGGGACCTGTGGCCCCAGCATTTT CASRLAGDLWPQHF
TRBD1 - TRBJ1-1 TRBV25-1 TGTGCCAGCAGCAGGGGGGCGAACACTGAAGCTTTCTTT CASSRGANTEAFF
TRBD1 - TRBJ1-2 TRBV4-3 TGCGCCAGCAGCCGAGGACAGGGGGATTACTATGGCTACACCTTC CASSRGQGDYYGYTF
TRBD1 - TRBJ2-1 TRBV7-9 TGTGCCAGCAGCGACGGGACAGGGGGCAGGTACAATGAGCAGTTCTTC CASSDGTGGRYNEQFF
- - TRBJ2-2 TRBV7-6 TGTGCCAGCAGCCCTGAGGCAGTCACCGGGGAGCTGTTTTTT CASSPEAVTGELFF
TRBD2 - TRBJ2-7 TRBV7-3 TGTGCCAGCAGCTTAACCCCGGGAGGTTTCTACGAGCAGTACTTC CASSLTPGGFYEQYF
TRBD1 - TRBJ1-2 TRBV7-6 TGTGCCAGCAGCTTAGAGGCAGGGGGCTTTGGCTACACCTTC CASSLEAGGFGYTF
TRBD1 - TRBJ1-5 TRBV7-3 TGTGCCAGCAGCCACCTAGACAGGGAGCACGATCAGCCCCAGCATTTT CASSHLDREHDQPQHF
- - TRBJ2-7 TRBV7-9 TGTGCCAGCAGCCACCCGTCCTCCTCTTACGAGCAGTACTTC CASSHPSSSYEQYF
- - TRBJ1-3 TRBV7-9 TGTGCCAGCAGCCCTGGACTTAACTCTGGAAACACCATATATTTT CASSPGLNSGNTIYF
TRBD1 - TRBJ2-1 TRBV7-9 TGTGCCAGCAGCACCGGGACAGGGGTTGGTGAGCAGTTCTTC CASSTGTGVGEQFF
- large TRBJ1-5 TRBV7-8 TGTGCCAGCAGCGCCGGGTGGCCCCAGCATTTT CASSAGWPQHF
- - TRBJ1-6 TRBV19 TGTGCCAGTAGTTCCGGGACAATTTATTCACCCCTCCACTTT CASSSGTIYSPLHF
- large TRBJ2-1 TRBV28 TGTGCCAGCAGTTTAGATAACAGGGCAGGGGATGAGCAGTTCTTC CASSLDNRAGDEQFF
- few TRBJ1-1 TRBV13 TGTGCCAGCAGGCCCGAGGGGAGCACTGAAGCTTTCTTT CASRPEGSTEAFF
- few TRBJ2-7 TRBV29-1 TGCAGCGTTGTGGGGACAAGAACCTCCTACGAGCAGTACTTC CSVVGTRTSYEQYF